Listed here are 27 T cell receptor beta chains from one sample, sequenced in a study of T cells expressing NK-cell markers. No DNA is given; TCRdb re-called the 5' RACE reads and lists each CDR3 protein once. Recorded for this sample: about 390,000 distinct CDR3 sequences. The material sequenced was blood T cells: a sorted CD56 or NKG2C T cell subset, CD4+ or CD8+ T cells, or bulk PBMC T cells (not recorded which). The source of these receptors is a woman between 45 and 65 years old in good health.

The chain employs TRBV9 and TRBJ2-7; TCRdb selects TRBD1, and the lack of DNA leaves this call unchecked. The germline V gene encodes CDR1 SGDLS and CDR2 YYNGEE. The length of the CDR3 is 14 residues. CDR3 region: CASSVGVGTYEQYF.

This chain joins TRBV4-2 and TRBJ2-1; the D gene TCRdb calls, TRBD2, cannot be checked with no DNA. The CDR3 has 16 residues. Germline CDR1 LGHNA, CDR2 YNFKEQ. CDR3 sequence reads: CASSQAEASNGNEQFF.

The chain recombines TRBV5-1 with TRBJ1-2; TCRdb calls TRBD1, which cannot be checked without DNA. CDR1 SGHRS and CDR2 YFSETQ come from the germline V gene. The CDR3 length is 13 residues. CDR3 amino acids: CASSPQGDYGYTF. Full variable domain (remainder filled in from reference TRBV5-1 and TRBJ1-2): KAGVTQTPRYLIKTRGQQVTLSCSPISGHRSVSWYQQTPGQGLQFLFEYFSETQRNKGNFPGRFSGRQFSNSRSEMNVSTLELGDSALYLCASSPQGDYGYTFGSGTRLTVV.

J is TRBJ1-5 and V is TRBV12-3 or TRBV12-4; TCRdb's D call, TRBD1, is unchecked because there is no DNA. This CDR3 is 15 amino acids long. CDR3 amino acids: CASSSLWGGGQPQHF.

The J gene is TRBJ2-7, the V gene TRBV5-5; TCRdb's D gene call, TRBD1, goes unchecked for lack of DNA. CDR1 is SGHKS, CDR2 YYEKEE, per germline (reference sequence). The CDR3 is 14 residues long. CDR3 in amino acids: CASSLDVGAGEQYF.

The rearrangement links TRBV12-3 or TRBV12-4 to TRBJ1-5; TCRdb gives TRBD1 as the D gene, but with no DNA this cannot be confirmed. The CDR3 is 15 amino acids. This CDR3 is CASSWGGRSNQPQHF.

This chain connects TRBV13 to TRBJ2-6; there is no DNA to check the TCRdb D call of TRBD1. The V gene's germline CDR1 is PRHDT and CDR2 FYEKMQ (reference sequence). The CDR3 has 17 residues. The CDR3 here is CASSRIGIPEGANVLTF.

The chain couples TRBV30 to TRBJ1-2. This CDR3 comprises 12 residues. Germline CDR1 is GTSNPN and CDR2 is SVGIG (reference sequence). CDR3 in amino acids: CAWRAGLGGYTF.

V is TRBV10-3 and J is TRBJ2-7; the TCRdb D gene call, TRBD1, has no DNA to confirm it. This CDR3 region has 14 residues. Looked up from germline, CDR1 is ENHRY and CDR2 is SYGVKD. The CDR3 loop is CAISKGDTDYEQYF.

The chain uses TRBV5-5 and TRBJ2-7; the D call from TCRdb, TRBD1, cannot be confirmed without DNA. CDR3 length equals 14 residues. CDR1 and CDR2 from the germline V gene are SGHKS and YYEKEE (reference sequence). The CDR3 loop is CASSTGQRPYEQYF. The full variable domain, completed using reference TRBV5-5 and TRBJ2-7, is DAGVTQSPTHLIKTRGQQVTLRCSPISGHKSVSWYQQVLGQGPQFIFQYYEKEERGRGNFPDRFSARQFPNYSSELNVNALLLGDSALYLCASSTGQRPYEQYFGPGTRLTVT.

J is TRBJ2-5 and V is TRBV20-1; there is no DNA to check the TCRdb D call of TRBD2. This CDR3 is 16 amino acids long. The germline gives CDR1 DFQATT, CDR2 SNEGSKA (reference sequence). The CDR3 here is CSASFLSGLKQETQYF.

The chain uses TRBV20-1 and TRBJ2-3; TCRdb's assignment of TRBD1 cannot be checked, as there is no DNA. The germline V gene encodes CDR1 DFQATT and CDR2 SNEGSKA (reference sequence). CDR3 length: 16 amino acids. The CDR3: CSARPGTGYGTDTQYF.

V gene TRBV5-1 combines with J gene TRBJ2-1. Germline lookup yields CDR1 SGHRS and CDR2 YFSETQ. This CDR3 region has 14 residues. The CDR3 sequence is CASSLSLALNEQFF.

J is TRBJ2-7 and V is TRBV2; TCRdb picks TRBD1, but there is no DNA to check that call. This CDR3 is built from 13 residues. Germline V gene data show CDR1 as SNHLY and CDR2 as FYNNEI. The CDR3 loop reads CASSRQGSSEQYF.

The chain links TRBV9 to TRBJ2-1; TCRdb designates TRBD2, a call that cannot be tested without DNA. The CDR3 consists of 15 residues. CDR1 and CDR2 from the germline V gene are SGDLS and YYNGEE. The CDR3 here is CASSPRGGANNEQFF.

The chain has TRBV6-2 or TRBV6-3 and TRBJ2-1; TCRdb indicates TRBD1, and absent DNA this call remains unverified. The CDR3 has 16 residues. Germline V gives CDR1 MNHEY, CDR2 SVGEGT. CDR3 amino acids: CASAGRGDRGRNEQFF.

This rearrangement joins TRBV29-1 to TRBJ2-2; the D call of TRBD1 rests on TCRdb alone, since no DNA is present to check it. The CDR3 consists of 15 residues. Germline V gene data show CDR1 as SQVTM and CDR2 as ANQGSEA. The CDR3: CSVESQGAVTGELFF.

V usage is TRBV12-3 or TRBV12-4 and J usage is TRBJ2-3; the D call from TCRdb, TRBD2, cannot be confirmed without DNA. This CDR3 has 13 amino acids. The CDR3 is CASNGGLADTQYF.

The rearrangement links TRBV4-1 to TRBJ2-3; TCRdb's assignment of TRBD1 cannot be checked, as there is no DNA. The CDR3 sequence is 17 residues long. The V gene's germline CDR1 is MGHRA and CDR2 YSYEKL. The CDR3 here is CASSQPRGQVFTDTQYF.

CDR3 protein: CATSKGVTDTQYF. The chain has TRBV15 and TRBJ2-3; TCRdb outputs TRBD1, but without DNA this stays unchecked. Germline CDR1 is LNHNV and CDR2 is YYDKDF (reference sequence). The CDR3 is 13 amino acids.

The chain uses TRBV12-3 or TRBV12-4 and TRBJ1-2; the D call from TCRdb, TRBD1, cannot be confirmed without DNA. This CDR3 has 15 amino acids. The CDR3 spells CASSLNRGQVGGYTF.

The chain combines TRBV10-2 with TRBJ2-7; the TCRdb call, TRBD2, lacks DNA for checking. Germline values: CDR1 WSHSY, CDR2 SAAADI. This CDR3 spans 14 amino acids. CDR3 protein: CASGGGGVTYEQYF.

The gene calls are TRBV12-3 or TRBV12-4 and TRBJ1-1; there is no DNA to check the TCRdb D call of TRBD1. The CDR3 sequence is 15 residues long. CDR3 sequence: CASRKGGQGATEAFF.

The chain couples TRBV27 to TRBJ2-7. This CDR3 has 11 amino acids. CDR1 is MNHEY and CDR2 is SMNVEV in the germline V gene (reference sequence). The CDR3 sequence is CASRSGGEQYF.

The gene calls are TRBV7-8 and TRBJ2-1; the D gene TCRdb calls, TRBD1, cannot be checked with no DNA. The CDR3 extends over 16 amino acids. The germline gives CDR1 SGHVS, CDR2 FQNEAQ. The CDR3 loop is CASSLAPGGTYNEQFF.

The V and J genes are TRBV7-9 and TRBJ2-1; the D call of TRBD2 rests on TCRdb alone, since no DNA is present to check it. The germline gives CDR1 SEHNR, CDR2 FQNEAQ (reference sequence). The CDR3 spans 18 residues. Here the CDR3 reads CASSPRPTTDFTYNEQFF.

V gene TRBV6-1 combines with J gene TRBJ1-2; the D gene TCRdb calls, TRBD1, cannot be checked with no DNA. Per germline, CDR1 MNHNS and CDR2 SASEGT. The CDR3 extends over 13 amino acids. The CDR3 reads CASTRDSFYGYTF.